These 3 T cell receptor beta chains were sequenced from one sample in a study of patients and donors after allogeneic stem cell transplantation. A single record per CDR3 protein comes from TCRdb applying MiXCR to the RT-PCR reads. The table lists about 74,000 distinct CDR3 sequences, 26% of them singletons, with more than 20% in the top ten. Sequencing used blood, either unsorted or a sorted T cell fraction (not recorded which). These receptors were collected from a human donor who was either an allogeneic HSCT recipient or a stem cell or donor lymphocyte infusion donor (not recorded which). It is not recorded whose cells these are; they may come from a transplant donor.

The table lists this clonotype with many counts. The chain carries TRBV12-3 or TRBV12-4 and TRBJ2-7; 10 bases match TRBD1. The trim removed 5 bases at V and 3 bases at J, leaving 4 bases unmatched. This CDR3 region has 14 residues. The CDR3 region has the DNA TGTGCCAGCAGTGCCGGGACAGGGGACTACGAGCAGTACTTC. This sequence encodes CASSAGTGDYEQYF.

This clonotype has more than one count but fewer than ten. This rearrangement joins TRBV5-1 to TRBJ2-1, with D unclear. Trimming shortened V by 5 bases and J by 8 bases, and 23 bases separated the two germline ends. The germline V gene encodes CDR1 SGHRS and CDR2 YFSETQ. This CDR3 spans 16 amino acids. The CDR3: CASSSSSWTESHEQFF. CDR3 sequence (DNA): TGCGCCAGCAGTTCCTCGAGCTGGACCGAATCCCATGAGCAGTTCTTC. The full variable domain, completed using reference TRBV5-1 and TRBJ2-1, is KAGVTQTPRYLIKTRGQQVTLSCSPISGHRSVSWYQQTPGQGLQFLFEYFSETQRNKGNFPGRFSGRQFSNSRSEMNVSTLELGDSALYLCASSSSSWTESHEQFFGPGTRLTVL.

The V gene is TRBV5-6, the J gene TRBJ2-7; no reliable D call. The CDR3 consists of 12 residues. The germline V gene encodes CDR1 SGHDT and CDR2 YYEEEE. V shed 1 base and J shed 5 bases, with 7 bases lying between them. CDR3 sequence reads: CASSLRAHEQYF. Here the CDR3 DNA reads TGTGCCAGCAGCTTGCGAGCCCACGAGCAGTACTTC.